These T cell receptor beta chains were read from a single sample in a study of cytomegalovirus exposure and HLA in healthy donors. Method: immunoSEQ multiplex PCR; TCRdb's copy keeps in-frame clones and lacks some. The repertoire consists of around 190,000 clones, with around 77% occurring once and the leading ten covering roughly 2.3%. Sequencing was carried out using PBMCs. These receptors were taken from a man between 60 and 75 years old in good health and CMV-seronegative. Each CDR3 is given with its conserved first and last residue. Each record gives: clone size, V gene, D gene, J gene, CDR3 protein, CDR3 DNA. A D gene is named only where the DNA matches it firmly. A clone size is listed for some rows: how often the clone was seen (once, few, many), or a class if it is expanded.

clone_size: .; v_call: TRBV11-2; d_call: .; j_call: TRBJ2-2; cdr3_aa: CASSPFRGFANTGELFF; cdr3_nt: TGTGCCAGCAGCCCCTTTCGAGGGTTCGCGAACACCGGGGAGCTGTTTTTT
clone_size: .; v_call: TRBV7-9; d_call: TRBD1; j_call: TRBJ1-2; cdr3_aa: CASSLVAQGDYGYTF; cdr3_nt: TGTGCCAGCAGCTTAGTTGCGCAGGGGGACTATGGCTACACCTTC
clone_size: .; v_call: TRBV19; d_call: .; j_call: TRBJ1-1; cdr3_aa: CASTRKQGRTEAFF; cdr3_nt: TGTGCCAGTACGCGTAAACAGGGCCGGACTGAAGCTTTCTTT
clone_size: once; v_call: TRBV5-4; d_call: TRBD1; j_call: TRBJ1-6; cdr3_aa: CASSLEQGVPNSPLHF; cdr3_nt: TGTGCCAGCAGCTTGGAGCAGGGGGTTCCCAATTCACCCCTCCACTTT
clone_size: .; v_call: TRBV6-5; d_call: TRBD2; j_call: TRBJ2-7; cdr3_aa: CASSYRGGSYEQYF; cdr3_nt: TGTGCCAGCAGTTACCGGGGGGGCTCCTACGAGCAGTACTTC
clone_size: .; v_call: TRBV10-3; d_call: TRBD1; j_call: TRBJ1-1; cdr3_aa: CAISVDRARDTEAFF; cdr3_nt: TGTGCCATCAGTGTGGACAGGGCGAGGGACACTGAAGCTTTCTTT
clone_size: .; v_call: TRBV5-4; d_call: .; j_call: TRBJ2-5; cdr3_aa: CASSLLGQETQYF; cdr3_nt: TGTGCCAGCAGCTTACTAGGACAAGAGACCCAGTACTTC
clone_size: once; v_call: TRBV2; d_call: .; j_call: TRBJ2-3; cdr3_aa: CASKQGGDTDTQYF; cdr3_nt: TGTGCCAGCAAACAGGGTGGTGACACAGATACGCAGTATTTT
clone_size: few; v_call: TRBV15; d_call: TRBD1; j_call: TRBJ1-1; cdr3_aa: CATSRDLQGDTEAFF; cdr3_nt: TGTGCCACCAGCAGGGATCTACAGGGGGACACTGAAGCTTTCTTT
clone_size: once; v_call: TRBV28; d_call: .; j_call: TRBJ2-5; cdr3_aa: CASEDTNQETQYF; cdr3_nt: TGTGCCAGCGAGGACACCAACCAAGAGACCCAGTACTTC